This T cell receptor beta chain stems from a study of read filtering for tumor transcriptome and immune sequencing. On the study more broadly: By R-ISS, stages I, II and III held about 8, 15 and 7 patients. DNase treatment preceded whole-transcriptome library preparation.

This clonotype was recorded many times. The library was built from roughly 400 ng RNA with molecular barcoded adaptors for alpha/delta and beta/gamma chains. TCRdb reanalysed the reads using MiXCR and keeps one entry per CDR3 protein. The data contain 30,000 to 45,000 distinct CDR3 sequences, more than 13% of them singletons. This CDR3 contains 11 residues. The V gene's germline CDR1 is SEHNR and CDR2 FQNEAQ (reference sequence). Trimming took 11 bases from V and 8 from J; bases not matched to a gene: 7. The TCR originated in a donor aged 40 or older with multiple myeloma. The chain is built from TRBV7-9 and TRBJ1-1; TRBD1 matches at 8 bases. The sample was a population of CD138-negative cells sorted from bone marrow. The CDR3 reads CAGSRGLEAFF. The DNA of the CDR3 is TGTGCCGGGTCCAGGGGGCTGGAAGCTTTCTTT.